This is a list of T cell receptor beta chains from one sample in a study of blood T cell repertoires in COVID-19. The method was immunoSEQ multiplex PCR; TCRdb's version includes in-frame clones alone and lacks a portion of them. Among 200,000 to 250,000 clones listed, 85% were seen once. The sequencing input was peripheral blood. The source is a woman aged 70-85 years with COVID-19, enrolled during active disease. Both conserved end residues are part of each CDR3. The order of the fields is V gene, D gene, clone size, J gene, CDR3 protein, CDR3 DNA. A D gene is named only where the DNA matches it firmly. Size is omitted from some rows. Given values are once, few, many or a class for expanded clones.

v_gene: TRBV7-9
d_gene: TRBD2
abundance: -
j_gene: TRBJ2-1
CDR3aa: CASSLSGSGNNEQFF
CDR3nt: TGTGCCAGCAGCTTAAGCGGGAGCGGAAACAATGAGCAGTTCTTC

v_gene: TRBV29-1
d_gene: -
abundance: -
j_gene: TRBJ1-1
CDR3aa: CSVGRGGSTEAFF
CDR3nt: TGCAGCGTCGGTAGGGGGGGGAGCACTGAAGCTTTCTTT

v_gene: TRBV5-3
d_gene: -
abundance: -
j_gene: TRBJ2-1
CDR3aa: CARSLTPWLGGCNEQFF
CDR3nt: TGTGCCAGAAGCTTGACGCCGTGGCTAGGAGGTTGCAATGAGCAGTTCTTC

v_gene: TRBV19
d_gene: TRBD1
abundance: -
j_gene: TRBJ2-3
CDR3aa: CASSTRDRVLTQYF
CDR3nt: TGTGCCAGTAGTACCCGGGACAGGGTGTTGACGCAGTATTTT

v_gene: TRBV19
d_gene: TRBD1
abundance: once
j_gene: TRBJ2-3
CDR3aa: CASSLPGQGTDTQYF
CDR3nt: TGTGCCAGTAGTCTACCGGGACAGGGCACAGATACGCAGTATTTT

v_gene: TRBV6-2/TRBV6-3
d_gene: TRBD1
abundance: few
j_gene: TRBJ1-5
CDR3aa: CASSYSLRQGVQPQHF
CDR3nt: TGTGCCAGCAGTTACTCGTTGCGACAGGGGGTTCAGCCCCAGCATTTT

v_gene: TRBV7-8
d_gene: TRBD2
abundance: -
j_gene: TRBJ2-3
CDR3aa: CASSFRTSGGSDTQYF
CDR3nt: TGTGCCAGCAGCTTCCGGACTAGCGGGGGGTCAGATACGCAGTATTTT

v_gene: TRBV7-9
d_gene: TRBD2
abundance: few
j_gene: TRBJ2-7
CDR3aa: CASSVTSGRDEQYF
CDR3nt: TGTGCCAGCTCCGTTACTAGCGGGAGGGACGAGCAGTACTTC

v_gene: TRBV11-3
d_gene: TRBD1
abundance: -
j_gene: TRBJ1-2
CDR3aa: CASALTGLGDYGYTF
CDR3nt: TGTGCCAGCGCTTTGACAGGGCTTGGAGACTATGGCTACACCTTC

v_gene: TRBV5-4
d_gene: -
abundance: -
j_gene: TRBJ2-2
CDR3aa: CASSPAEGNTGELFF
CDR3nt: TGTGCCAGCAGCCCCGCCGAGGGGAACACCGGGGAGCTGTTTTTT

v_gene: TRBV10-3
d_gene: -
abundance: few
j_gene: TRBJ2-7
CDR3aa: CAISPGQFGYEQYF
CDR3nt: TGTGCCATCAGCCCTGGACAGTTCGGCTACGAGCAGTACTTC

v_gene: TRBV11-3
d_gene: TRBD1
abundance: -
j_gene: TRBJ2-1
CDR3aa: CASSFSTWTGSSYNEQFF
CDR3nt: TGTGCCAGCAGCTTCTCAACCTGGACAGGTTCATCCTACAATGAGCAGTTCTTC

v_gene: TRBV4-1
d_gene: -
abundance: -
j_gene: TRBJ2-1
CDR3aa: CASSQDRESEQFF
CDR3nt: TGCGCCAGCAGCCAAGATCGAGAAAGTGAGCAGTTCTTC

v_gene: TRBV5-1
d_gene: -
abundance: -
j_gene: TRBJ2-2
CDR3aa: CASSLAELGGTGELFF
CDR3nt: TGCGCCAGCAGCTTGGCTGAACTCGGAGGCACCGGGGAGCTGTTTTTT

v_gene: TRBV9
d_gene: -
abundance: few
j_gene: TRBJ2-3
CDR3aa: CASSVEGQMGDTQYF
CDR3nt: TGTGCCAGCAGCGTAGAGGGACAAATGGGAGATACGCAGTATTTT

v_gene: TRBV12-5
d_gene: TRBD1
abundance: -
j_gene: TRBJ2-5
CDR3aa: CASGLGRSDRAFQETQYF
CDR3nt: TGTGCTAGTGGTTTGGGCCGATCGGACAGGGCATTCCAAGAGACCCAGTACTTC

v_gene: TRBV5-1
d_gene: -
abundance: -
j_gene: TRBJ1-1
CDR3aa: CASSWRGALMNTEAFF
CDR3nt: TGCGCCAGCAGCTGGCGGGGGGCCCTCATGAACACTGAAGCTTTCTTT

v_gene: TRBV5-1
d_gene: TRBD1
abundance: -
j_gene: TRBJ2-6
CDR3aa: CASSLGLQGANGANVLTF
CDR3nt: TGCGCCAGCAGCTTGGGCTTGCAGGGGGCCAATGGGGCCAACGTCCTGACTTTC

v_gene: TRBV9
d_gene: -
abundance: -
j_gene: TRBJ2-3
CDR3aa: CASTTDPQEPGGTDTQYF
CDR3nt: TGTGCCAGCACCACGGACCCCCAGGAACCCGGGGGCACAGATACGCAGTATTTT

v_gene: TRBV6-2/TRBV6-3
d_gene: TRBD2
abundance: -
j_gene: TRBJ2-3
CDR3aa: CASSYSGLAGGTDTQYF
CDR3nt: TGTGCCAGCAGTTACTCGGGACTAGCGGGGGGCACAGATACGCAGTATTTT

v_gene: TRBV6-5
d_gene: -
abundance: -
j_gene: TRBJ2-2
CDR3aa: CASSYLVTRPGELFF
CDR3nt: TGTGCCAGCAGTTATCTCGTGACAAGACCCGGGGAGCTGTTTTTT

v_gene: TRBV6-2/TRBV6-3
d_gene: -
abundance: -
j_gene: TRBJ1-5
CDR3aa: CASSYEPVSRAQHF
CDR3nt: TGTGCCAGCAGTTACGAACCCGTCAGCAGGGCCCAGCATTTT

v_gene: TRBV4-2
d_gene: TRBD1
abundance: few
j_gene: TRBJ1-1
CDR3aa: CASSQNKGDRNTEAFF
CDR3nt: TGTGCCAGCAGCCAGAATAAAGGGGACAGGAACACTGAAGCTTTCTTT

v_gene: TRBV10-3
d_gene: -
abundance: once
j_gene: TRBJ2-7
CDR3aa: CAISETLQDSYEQYF
CDR3nt: TGTGCCATCAGTGAAACACTGCAAGACAGCTACGAGCAGTACTTC

v_gene: TRBV27
d_gene: -
abundance: -
j_gene: TRBJ1-5
CDR3aa: CASSQSGVTQPQHF
CDR3nt: TGTGCCAGCAGTCAATCAGGGGTTACTCAGCCCCAGCATTTT

v_gene: TRBV10-3
d_gene: TRBD1
abundance: -
j_gene: TRBJ1-1
CDR3aa: CAISRDRDTEAFF
CDR3nt: TGTGCCATCAGTAGAGACAGGGACACTGAAGCTTTCTTT

v_gene: TRBV11-2
d_gene: -
abundance: -
j_gene: TRBJ1-4
CDR3aa: CASSPPWPGNEKLFF
CDR3nt: TGTGCCAGCAGCCCCCCATGGCCCGGGAATGAAAAACTGTTTTTT

v_gene: TRBV24-1
d_gene: TRBD1
abundance: -
j_gene: TRBJ2-1
CDR3aa: CATSDPTPNRGKGNEQFF
CDR3nt: TGTGCCACCAGTGATCCGACCCCAAACAGGGGGAAGGGCAATGAGCAGTTCTTC

v_gene: TRBV4-3
d_gene: -
abundance: -
j_gene: TRBJ2-3
CDR3aa: CASSQGGQRGLRTDTQYF
CDR3nt: TGCGCCAGCAGCCAAGGGGGGCAGAGGGGATTACGCACAGATACGCAGTATTTT

v_gene: TRBV6-5
d_gene: -
abundance: -
j_gene: TRBJ2-2
CDR3aa: CASSYDSLSTGELFF
CDR3nt: TGTGCCAGCAGTTACGACAGTCTGTCGACCGGGGAGCTGTTTTTT

v_gene: TRBV15
d_gene: -
abundance: -
j_gene: TRBJ1-2
CDR3aa: CATSRGRDGYTF
CDR3nt: TGTGCCACCAGCAGAGGAAGAGATGGCTACACCTTC

v_gene: TRBV7-9
d_gene: TRBD1
abundance: -
j_gene: TRBJ1-2
CDR3aa: CASSIDREGYTF
CDR3nt: TGTGCCAGCAGCATTGACAGGGAAGGCTACACCTTC

v_gene: TRBV13
d_gene: TRBD1
abundance: -
j_gene: TRBJ2-7
CDR3aa: CASKRGQGAHEQYF
CDR3nt: TGTGCCAGCAAGCGGGGACAGGGGGCGCACGAGCAGTACTTC

v_gene: TRBV11-1
d_gene: -
abundance: -
j_gene: TRBJ2-6
CDR3aa: CASNWSPSGANVLTF
CDR3nt: TGTGCCAGCAACTGGTCACCATCCGGGGCCAACGTCCTGACTTTC

v_gene: TRBV4-2
d_gene: TRBD1
abundance: once
j_gene: TRBJ1-2
CDR3aa: CASSSTGGAVYTF
CDR3nt: TGTGCCAGCAGCTCAACAGGGGGCGCAGTCTACACCTTC

v_gene: TRBV7-8
d_gene: TRBD1
abundance: -
j_gene: TRBJ2-5
CDR3aa: CASSEDRTRTQYF
CDR3nt: TGTGCCAGCAGCGAGGACAGGACGAGGACCCAGTACTTC

v_gene: TRBV7-2
d_gene: -
abundance: -
j_gene: TRBJ2-1
CDR3aa: CASSTPEKRYFHNEQFF
CDR3nt: TGTGCCAGCAGCACCCCGGAGAAGCGTTATTTTCACAATGAGCAGTTCTTC

v_gene: TRBV7-2
d_gene: -
abundance: -
j_gene: TRBJ1-1
CDR3aa: CASSWGQGGTEAFF
CDR3nt: TGTGCCAGCAGCTGGGGGCAGGGAGGGACTGAAGCTTTCTTT

v_gene: TRBV19
d_gene: TRBD1
abundance: once
j_gene: TRBJ2-6
CDR3aa: CASSYPGQANSGANVLTF
CDR3nt: TGTGCCAGTAGCTACCCCGGACAGGCCAACTCTGGGGCCAACGTCCTGACTTTC

v_gene: TRBV19
d_gene: -
abundance: -
j_gene: TRBJ1-1
CDR3aa: CASSRRELDSTEAFF
CDR3nt: TGTGCCAGTAGTAGGAGGGAATTGGATAGCACTGAAGCTTTCTTT

v_gene: TRBV7-2
d_gene: TRBD1
abundance: -
j_gene: TRBJ1-3
CDR3aa: CASSSNRGLGNTIYF
CDR3nt: TGTGCCAGCAGCTCAAACAGGGGGCTTGGAAACACCATATATTTT

v_gene: TRBV19
d_gene: -
abundance: -
j_gene: TRBJ1-1
CDR3aa: CASSSYSTGSTEAFF
CDR3nt: TGTGCCAGTAGCAGCTACTCCACGGGGAGCACTGAAGCTTTCTTT

v_gene: TRBV6-2/TRBV6-3
d_gene: -
abundance: -
j_gene: TRBJ1-3
CDR3aa: CASSYSGHGFVNTIYF
CDR3nt: TGTGCCAGCAGTTACTCCGGACACGGATTTGTAAACACCATATATTTT

v_gene: TRBV7-6
d_gene: TRBD1
abundance: -
j_gene: TRBJ1-1
CDR3aa: CASSLAARDRAQAFF
CDR3nt: TGTGCCAGCAGCTTAGCCGCCCGGGACAGAGCTCAAGCTTTCTTT

v_gene: TRBV4-2
d_gene: TRBD1
abundance: once
j_gene: TRBJ1-5
CDR3aa: CASSQDGRTGYGWSNQPQHF
CDR3nt: TGTGCCAGCAGCCAAGATGGTAGGACAGGGTATGGGTGGAGCAATCAGCCCCAGCATTTT

v_gene: TRBV27
d_gene: -
abundance: -
j_gene: TRBJ1-6
CDR3aa: CASSLDWGRLNSPLHF
CDR3nt: TGTGCCAGCAGTTTAGACTGGGGGCGCTTGAATTCACCCCTCCACTTT

v_gene: TRBV13
d_gene: TRBD1
abundance: -
j_gene: TRBJ2-3
CDR3aa: CASSLTGASTDTQYF
CDR3nt: TGTGCCAGCAGCCTAACAGGGGCTAGCACAGATACGCAGTATTTT

v_gene: TRBV6-5
d_gene: -
abundance: -
j_gene: TRBJ1-4
CDR3aa: CASRPGEEKLFF
CDR3nt: TGTGCCAGCAGGCCAGGGGAGGAAAAACTGTTTTTT

v_gene: TRBV19
d_gene: TRBD1
abundance: few
j_gene: TRBJ2-1
CDR3aa: CASTPRTGDDLVQFF
CDR3nt: TGTGCCAGCACGCCCCGGACAGGGGACGATTTAGTGCAGTTCTTC

v_gene: TRBV19
d_gene: TRBD1
abundance: -
j_gene: TRBJ2-1
CDR3aa: CASTPGTVYNEQFF
CDR3nt: TGTGCCAGTACCCCCGGGACAGTTTACAATGAGCAGTTCTTC

v_gene: TRBV27
d_gene: -
abundance: -
j_gene: TRBJ1-6
CDR3aa: CASSRNIRTGGSPLHF
CDR3nt: TGTGCCAGCTCCCGGAACATAAGAACCGGAGGGTCACCCCTCCACTTT

v_gene: TRBV3-1/TRBV3-2
d_gene: -
abundance: -
j_gene: TRBJ1-2
CDR3aa: CASSQSFGGINYGYTF
CDR3nt: TGTGCCAGCAGCCAATCTTTTGGAGGGATCAACTATGGCTACACCTTC

v_gene: TRBV7-9
d_gene: -
abundance: -
j_gene: TRBJ1-2
CDR3aa: CASSSNNGHYGYTF
CDR3nt: TGTGCCAGCAGCAGTAATAATGGCCACTATGGCTACACCTTC

v_gene: TRBV11-3
d_gene: TRBD1
abundance: few
j_gene: TRBJ2-2
CDR3aa: CASSLGGGADTGELFF
CDR3nt: TGTGCCAGCAGCTTAGGAGGGGGCGCGGACACCGGGGAGCTGTTTTTT

v_gene: TRBV23-1
d_gene: -
abundance: few
j_gene: TRBJ1-5
CDR3aa: CASRTRGPSNQPQHF
CDR3nt: TGCGCCAGCAGGACTAGGGGACCGAGCAATCAGCCCCAGCATTTT

v_gene: TRBV5-6
d_gene: TRBD1
abundance: -
j_gene: TRBJ1-2
CDR3aa: CASSLVRGYGYTF
CDR3nt: TGTGCCAGCAGCTTGGTCAGGGGGTACGGCTACACCTTC

v_gene: TRBV29-1
d_gene: TRBD2
abundance: -
j_gene: TRBJ2-1
CDR3aa: CSVVPGLAGEGEQFF
CDR3nt: TGCAGCGTTGTCCCCGGACTAGCGGGAGAGGGTGAGCAGTTCTTC

v_gene: TRBV5-4
d_gene: -
abundance: -
j_gene: TRBJ2-3
CDR3aa: CASSENRGRADTQYF
CDR3nt: TGTGCCAGCAGCGAAAACAGGGGGAGGGCAGATACGCAGTATTTT

v_gene: TRBV4-1
d_gene: TRBD1
abundance: -
j_gene: TRBJ1-2
CDR3aa: CASSHPRDRAYGYTF
CDR3nt: TGCGCCAGCAGCCACCCCCGGGACAGGGCATATGGCTACACCTTC

v_gene: TRBV18
d_gene: TRBD2
abundance: -
j_gene: TRBJ2-1
CDR3aa: CASSQSGRNEQFF
CDR3nt: TGTGCCAGCTCACAGAGCGGGAGAAATGAGCAGTTCTTC